Listed below are T cell receptor beta chains from one sample, sequenced in a study of shared clonotypes between healthy human individuals. Sequenced by immunoSEQ multiplex PCR; TCRdb stores in-frame clones only, minus some. The sample yields around 510,000 clones, 90% to 96% seen once. Source material: naive CD4+ T cells sorted from blood. The receptor source for this set is a woman younger than 45 in good health. CDR3s include the opening cysteine and the closing phenylalanine or tryptophan. Fields, in order: D gene, J gene, V gene, clone size, CDR3 DNA, CDR3 protein. The D gene is left open where the match is weak. Expanded clones get a size class; other rows say once, few or many, or leave the size out.

d_call: TRBD2
j_call: TRBJ2-1
v_call: TRBV25-1
clone_size: .
cdr3_nt: TGTGCCAGCAGTGCACACCCTGGGGGGCTAGCGGGACTCAATGAGCAGTTCTTC
cdr3_aa: CASSAHPGGLAGLNEQFF

d_call: TRBD2
j_call: TRBJ2-7
v_call: TRBV9
clone_size: .
cdr3_nt: TGTGCCAGCAGCGAGGGGCCTAGCGGGGTCTACGAGCAGTACTTC
cdr3_aa: CASSEGPSGVYEQYF

d_call: .
j_call: TRBJ1-2
v_call: TRBV20-1
clone_size: .
cdr3_nt: TGCAGTGTCGACAAATCCTATGGCTACACCTTC
cdr3_aa: CSVDKSYGYTF

d_call: .
j_call: TRBJ1-4
v_call: TRBV5-4
clone_size: .
cdr3_nt: TGTGCCAGCAGCTTGTGGGGGCCCTATGCAACTAATGAAAAACTGTTTTTT
cdr3_aa: CASSLWGPYATNEKLFF

d_call: TRBD2
j_call: TRBJ2-7
v_call: TRBV28
clone_size: .
cdr3_nt: TGTGCCAGCAGTTCCGGGACTAGCGGGAGGTCGGGTGAGCAGTACTTC
cdr3_aa: CASSSGTSGRSGEQYF

d_call: .
j_call: TRBJ2-5
v_call: TRBV7-9
clone_size: .
cdr3_nt: TGTGCCACCAAGCAAACAAGACTACCCAGAGACCAAGAGACCCAGTACTTC
cdr3_aa: CATKQTRLPRDQETQYF

d_call: .
j_call: TRBJ2-1
v_call: TRBV19
clone_size: once
cdr3_nt: TGTGCCAGCAGCTGGGGTCAGACTTACAATGAGCAGTTCTTC
cdr3_aa: CASSWGQTYNEQFF

d_call: .
j_call: TRBJ1-2
v_call: TRBV11-2
clone_size: .
cdr3_nt: TGTGCCAGCAGCTCCCAAATGAGCAACTATGGCTACACCTTC
cdr3_aa: CASSSQMSNYGYTF

d_call: TRBD2
j_call: TRBJ2-1
v_call: TRBV7-2
clone_size: .
cdr3_nt: TGTGCCAGCAGCCAAGGGGCGGGAGGGCGTTATGAGCAGTTCTTC
cdr3_aa: CASSQGAGGRYEQFF

d_call: .
j_call: TRBJ1-4
v_call: TRBV5-1
clone_size: .
cdr3_nt: TGCGCCAGCAGCCCCCGATCCGGGGGAAAACTGTTTTTT
cdr3_aa: CASSPRSGGKLFF

d_call: TRBD1
j_call: TRBJ1-5
v_call: TRBV4-1
clone_size: .
cdr3_nt: TGCGCCAGCAGCCAGATTTGGGACAGGGGCGTTCAGCCCCAGCATTTT
cdr3_aa: CASSQIWDRGVQPQHF

d_call: .
j_call: TRBJ1-2
v_call: TRBV9
clone_size: .
cdr3_nt: TGTGCCAGCAGCCCCTCGGTAGGCACCTTC
cdr3_aa: CASSPSVGTF

d_call: TRBD2
j_call: TRBJ2-3
v_call: TRBV4-1
clone_size: .
cdr3_nt: TGCGCCAGCAGCCAGCGACGGCTAGCGGCAGATACGCAGTATTTT
cdr3_aa: CASSQRRLAADTQYF

d_call: TRBD2
j_call: TRBJ2-1
v_call: TRBV28
clone_size: .
cdr3_nt: TGTGCCAGCAGCCGGACTAGCCTAAATGAGCAGTTCTTC
cdr3_aa: CASSRTSLNEQFF

d_call: TRBD2
j_call: TRBJ2-3
v_call: TRBV19
clone_size: .
cdr3_nt: TGTGCCAGTAGTCCATACACGACTAGCGGGAGTCTTTATACGCAGTATTTT
cdr3_aa: CASSPYTTSGSLYTQYF

d_call: .
j_call: TRBJ1-1
v_call: TRBV30
clone_size: .
cdr3_nt: TGTGCCCAGAGGAAGTCGACACCTCACACTGAAGCTTTCTTT
cdr3_aa: CAQRKSTPHTEAFF